This T cell receptor beta chain comes out of a study of post-analysis software for immune sequencing data. Study-wide findings and caveats: TRBV5-6, TRBV5-1 and TRBV20-1 belonged to a set of about 5 TRBV segments that were more frequent in patients than controls. Significantly lower normalized Chao1 diversity was seen in multiple sclerosis patients than in controls.

Prepared libraries of TCR beta cDNA carried unique molecular identifiers. TCRdb reanalysed the PCR reads using MiXCR and keeps one entry per CDR3 protein. The table includes 650,000 to 850,000 distinct CDR3 sequences, around 53% detected once. Concerning this clonotype: Its antigen is undetermined.

The germline V gene encodes CDR1 ENHRY and CDR2 SYGVKD. The CDR3 spans 17 residues. With 6 bases removed from V and 0 bases from J, the gap between germline ends came to 15 bases. This clonotype originated in a girl aged 5 to 17 with multiple sclerosis. Material: blood. The genes are TRBV10-3 and TRBJ2-6, with D possibly TRBD1 on 6 matching bases. This chain's CDR3 is CAISKRQGSSGANVLTF. The CDR3 nucleotides are TGTGCCATCAGCAAGAGGCAGGGGAGCTCTGGGGCCAACGTCCTGACTTTC.